The text below deals with one T cell receptor (beta chain). Its antigen is not identified. Participants comprised healthy donors of bone marrow. This entry is derived from a study of cytomegalovirus exposure and HLA in healthy donors. Primers included in the PCR were 60 Vbeta and 13 Jbeta primers. Sequencing used immunoSEQ multiplex PCR; TCRdb keeps in-frame clones, though not all of them. The sample has 150,000 or so clones; around 84% are singletons. The V and J ends lost 4 bases and 9 bases, in that order; junction bases with no gene match: 9. The CDR3 contains 15 residues. Germline V lookup: CDR1 SGHNT, CDR2 YYREEE (reference sequence). General study findings and limits: As a later analysis revealed, the rate of TCR association differed by HLA locus, with DRB1 most and HLA-C fewest. The authors reported that TCR beta sequences could predict HLA-A and HLA-B alleles. These predictions were accurate for most subjects in the first cohort.

This TCR was sampled from a woman aged 18-29 years in good health and CMV-seronegative. The sample was PBMCs. V and J are TRBV5-4 and TRBJ2-1; 11 nucleotides align to TRBD2. CDR3 amino acids: CASSTSSGRKGEQFF. The DNA for the CDR3 is TGTGCCAGCAGCACCTCTAGCGGGAGGAAGGGTGAGCAGTTCTTC.